Given below is one T cell receptor (beta chain) in context. Produced via immunoSEQ multiplex PCR; TCRdb's table is partial and in-frame only. Of about 120,000 clones in the sample, 87% were seen once. This entry belongs to a study of control samples from healthy donors and cancer patients. CDR3 size: 15 residues. Germline CDR1 and CDR2: WSHSY and SAAADI. With V trimmed by 3 bases and J by 7 bases, 7 bases remained unmatched. The specimen sequenced was blood. The V call is TRBV10-2, the J call TRBJ1-4; 8 nucleotides match TRBD1. The source of this sequence is a man aged 25-40 years in good health. CDR3 region: CASSDRTGFSEKLFF. The CDR3 nucleotides are TGCGCCAGCAGTGATCGGACAGGGTTTTCTGAAAAACTGTTTTTT.